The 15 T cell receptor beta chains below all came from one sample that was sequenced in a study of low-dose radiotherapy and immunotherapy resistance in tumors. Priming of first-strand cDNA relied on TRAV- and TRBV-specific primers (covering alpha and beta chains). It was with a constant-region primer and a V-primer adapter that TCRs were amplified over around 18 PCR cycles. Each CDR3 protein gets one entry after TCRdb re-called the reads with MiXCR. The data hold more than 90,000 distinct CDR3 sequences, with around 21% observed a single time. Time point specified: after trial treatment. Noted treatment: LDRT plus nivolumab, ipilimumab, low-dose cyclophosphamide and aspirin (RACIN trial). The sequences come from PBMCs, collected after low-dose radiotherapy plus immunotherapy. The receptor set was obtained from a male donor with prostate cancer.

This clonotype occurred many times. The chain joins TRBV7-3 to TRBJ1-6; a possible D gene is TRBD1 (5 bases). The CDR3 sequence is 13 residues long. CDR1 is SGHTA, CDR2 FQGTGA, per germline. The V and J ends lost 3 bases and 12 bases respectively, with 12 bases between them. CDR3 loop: CASSFGTGRPLHF. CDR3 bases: TGTGCCAGCAGCTTCGGGACTGGAAGACCCCTCCACTTT.

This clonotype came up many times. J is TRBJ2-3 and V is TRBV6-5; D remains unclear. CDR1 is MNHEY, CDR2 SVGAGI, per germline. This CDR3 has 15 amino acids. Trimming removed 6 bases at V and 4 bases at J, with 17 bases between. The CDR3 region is CASSPIGRQPDTQYF. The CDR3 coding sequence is TGTGCCAGCAGCCCTATAGGAAGGCAGCCAGATACGCAGTATTTT.

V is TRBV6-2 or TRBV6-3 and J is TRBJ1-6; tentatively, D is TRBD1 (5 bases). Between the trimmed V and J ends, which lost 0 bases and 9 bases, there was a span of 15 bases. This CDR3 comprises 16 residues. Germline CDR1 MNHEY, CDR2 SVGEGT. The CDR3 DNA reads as TGTGCCAGCAGTTACTCGCCGGGGGAGGTTATTTCACCCCTCCACTTT. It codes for CASSYSPGEVISPLHF.

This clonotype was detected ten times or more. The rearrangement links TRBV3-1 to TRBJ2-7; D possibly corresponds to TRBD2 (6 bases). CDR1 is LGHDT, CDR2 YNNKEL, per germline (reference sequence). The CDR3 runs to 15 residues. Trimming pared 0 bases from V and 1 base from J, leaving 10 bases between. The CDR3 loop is CASSQDSGPSYEQYF. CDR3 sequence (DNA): TGTGCCAGCAGCCAAGATAGCGGCCCATCCTACGAGCAGTACTTC.

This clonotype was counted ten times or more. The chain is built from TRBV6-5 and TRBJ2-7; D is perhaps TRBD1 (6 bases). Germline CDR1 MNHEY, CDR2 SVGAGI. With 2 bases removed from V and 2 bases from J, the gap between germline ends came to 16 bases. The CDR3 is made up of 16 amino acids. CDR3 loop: CASSYGGGRGAYEQYF. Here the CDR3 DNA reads TGTGCCAGCAGTTACGGGGGCGGCCGGGGAGCCTACGAGCAGTACTTC.

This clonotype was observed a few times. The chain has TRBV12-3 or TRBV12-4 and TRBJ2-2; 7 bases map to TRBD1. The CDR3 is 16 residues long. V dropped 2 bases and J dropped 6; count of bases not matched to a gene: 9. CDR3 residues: CASSLYPEGAAGELFF. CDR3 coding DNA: TGTGCCAGCAGTTTATACCCCGAGGGGGCGGCCGGGGAGCTGTTTTTT.

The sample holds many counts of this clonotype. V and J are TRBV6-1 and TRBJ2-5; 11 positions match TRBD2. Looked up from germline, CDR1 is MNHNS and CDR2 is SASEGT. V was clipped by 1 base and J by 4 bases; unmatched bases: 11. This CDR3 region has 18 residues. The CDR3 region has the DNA TGTGCCAGCAGTGAAGAGGGTAGCGGGGGGGCCGACCTAGAGACCCAGTACTTC. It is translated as CASSEEGSGGADLETQYF.

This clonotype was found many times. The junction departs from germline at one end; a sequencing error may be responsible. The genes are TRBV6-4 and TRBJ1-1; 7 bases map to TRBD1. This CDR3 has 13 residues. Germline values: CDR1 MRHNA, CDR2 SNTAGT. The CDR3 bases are TGTGCCAGCAGTGACCCGTTAACAGGGGTGAGTCTCTTT. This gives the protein CASSDPLTGVSLF.

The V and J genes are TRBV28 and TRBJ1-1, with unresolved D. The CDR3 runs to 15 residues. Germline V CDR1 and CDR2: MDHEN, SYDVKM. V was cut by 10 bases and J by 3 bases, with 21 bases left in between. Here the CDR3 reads CATQFGGRVYTEAFF. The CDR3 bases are TGTGCCACCCAGTTTGGTGGCAGAGTTTACACTGAAGCTTTCTTT.

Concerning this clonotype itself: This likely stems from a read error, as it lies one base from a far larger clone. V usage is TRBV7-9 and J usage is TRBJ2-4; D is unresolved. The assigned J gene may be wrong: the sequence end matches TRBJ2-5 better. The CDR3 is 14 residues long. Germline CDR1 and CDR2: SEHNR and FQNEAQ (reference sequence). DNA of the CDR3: TGTGCCAGCAGCCGTCAGGTGCTTCAAGAGACCCAGTACTTC. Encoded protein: CASSRQVLQETQYF.

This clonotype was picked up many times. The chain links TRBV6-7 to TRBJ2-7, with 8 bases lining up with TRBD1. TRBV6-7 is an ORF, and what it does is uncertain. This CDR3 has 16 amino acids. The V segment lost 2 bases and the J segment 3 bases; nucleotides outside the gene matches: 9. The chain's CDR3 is CASSYGTGKDFYEQYF. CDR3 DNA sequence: TGTGCCAGCAGTTACGGGACAGGTAAAGACTTCTACGAGCAGTACTTC.

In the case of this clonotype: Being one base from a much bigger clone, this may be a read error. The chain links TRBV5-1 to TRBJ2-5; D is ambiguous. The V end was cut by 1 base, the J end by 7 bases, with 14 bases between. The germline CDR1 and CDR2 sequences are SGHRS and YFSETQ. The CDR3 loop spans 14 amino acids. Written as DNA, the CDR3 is TGCGCCAGCAGCTTGATGATAAGGTTTGGGACCCAGTACTTC. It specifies CASSLMIRFGTQYF.

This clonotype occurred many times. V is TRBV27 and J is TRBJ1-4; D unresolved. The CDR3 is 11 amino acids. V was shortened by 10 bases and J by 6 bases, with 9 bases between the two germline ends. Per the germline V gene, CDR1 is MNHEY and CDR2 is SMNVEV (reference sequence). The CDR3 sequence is CATQHDEKLFF. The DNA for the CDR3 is TGTGCCACCCAACATGATGAAAAACTGTTTTTT. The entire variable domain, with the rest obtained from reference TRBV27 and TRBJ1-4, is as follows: EAQVTQNPRYLITVTGKKLTVTCSQNMNHEYMSWYRQDPGLGLRQIYYSMNVEVTDKGDVPEGYKVSRKEKRNFPLILESPSPNQTSLYFCATQHDEKLFFGSGTQLSVL.

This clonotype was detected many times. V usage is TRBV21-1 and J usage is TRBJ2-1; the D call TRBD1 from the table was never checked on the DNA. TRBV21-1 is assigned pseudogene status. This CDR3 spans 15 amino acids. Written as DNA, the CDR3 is TGTGCCAGCAGCCCCCGGGGGGTTCTCTACAATGAGCAGTTCTTC. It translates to CASSPRGVLYNEQFF.

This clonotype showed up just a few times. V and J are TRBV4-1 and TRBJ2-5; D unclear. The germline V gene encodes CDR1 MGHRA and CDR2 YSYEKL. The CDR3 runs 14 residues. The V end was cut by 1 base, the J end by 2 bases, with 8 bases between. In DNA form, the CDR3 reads TGCGCCAGCAGCCAAGCCTCCGCTCAAGAGACCCAGTACTTC. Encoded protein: CASSQASAQETQYF.